Listed below are T cell receptor beta chains from one sample, sequenced in a study of T cell changes during pregnancy in multiple sclerosis. TCRdb's copy holds only in-frame clones and misses some; the assay was immunoSEQ multiplex PCR. This sample has tens of thousands of clones, with 90% to 95% found just once. The sample consisted of CD8+ T cells from peripheral blood mononuclear cells, taken in the second trimester of pregnancy. The receptors were gathered from a female donor with multiple sclerosis, enrolled in a pregnancy study. Both conserved end residues are part of each CDR3. Fields, in order: D gene, clone size, V gene, J gene, CDR3 protein, CDR3 DNA. D genes are given only for firm matches. Some rows have no size entry. The others give once, few or many, or a class for an expanded clone.

.	.	TRBV7-8	TRBJ1-1	CASSPAGEGSEAFF	TGTGCCAGCAGCCCAGCGGGGGAAGGATCTGAAGCTTTCTTT
.	.	TRBV13	TRBJ1-2	CASSLGTAHYGYTF	TGTGCCAGCAGCTTAGGGACAGCCCACTATGGCTACACCTTC
TRBD1	.	TRBV6-1	TRBJ1-1	CASRQGSEAFF	TGTGCCAGCAGACAGGGGTCGGAAGCTTTCTTT
.	few	TRBV6-1	TRBJ1-2	CASSDLTQGSLYYGYTF	TGTGCCAGCAGTGACCTTACACAGGGTTCTCTCTACTATGGCTACACCTTC
TRBD1	.	TRBV29-1	TRBJ1-2	CSVETRQGRGYTF	TGCAGCGTTGAGACCCGACAGGGTCGTGGCTACACCTTC
TRBD1	.	TRBV6-5	TRBJ2-4	CASSFLTGLAKNIQYF	TGTGCCAGCAGTTTCCTGACAGGGTTAGCCAAAAACATTCAGTACTTC
.	.	TRBV5-1	TRBJ2-7	CASSLARRAEQYF	TGCGCCAGCAGCTTGGCCAGGAGGGCCGAGCAGTACTTC
TRBD1	.	TRBV4-1	TRBJ1-5	CASSSRKGAGQPQHF	TGCGCCAGCAGCTCCCGGAAGGGGGCGGGTCAGCCCCAGCATTTT
.	.	TRBV6-5	TRBJ2-7	CAGGGHPYEQYF	TGTGCCGGGGGAGGACACCCCTACGAACAGTACTTC
TRBD2	.	TRBV29-1	TRBJ2-7	CSVEVRSGSYEQYF	TGCAGCGTTGAAGTGAGAAGCGGGAGCTACGAGCAGTACTTC
.	.	TRBV19	TRBJ1-4	CASSGGGIGELFF	TGTGCCAGTAGTGGCGGTGGGATAGGGGAACTGTTTTTT
TRBD1	.	TRBV4-1	TRBJ1-1	CASSHRQGNTEAFF	TGCGCCAGCAGCCATAGACAGGGGAACACTGAAGCTTTCTTT
TRBD2	.	TRBV7-9	TRBJ2-2	CASSLWTSGVGGELFF	TGTGCCAGCAGCTTATGGACTAGCGGCGTAGGCGGGGAGCTGTTTTTT
TRBD1	.	TRBV27	TRBJ1-4	CASGSRGNEKLFF	TGTGCCAGCGGATCCAGGGGGAATGAAAAACTGTTTTTT
TRBD2	.	TRBV9	TRBJ2-2	CASSPLSGGNTGELFF	TGTGCCAGCAGCCCCCTGAGCGGGGGGAACACCGGGGAGCTGTTTTTT
TRBD1	.	TRBV5-1	TRBJ1-5	CASSFGDRESNQPQHF	TGCGCCAGCAGCTTCGGGGACAGGGAAAGCAATCAGCCCCAGCATTTT
.	.	TRBV4-2	TRBJ1-5	CASSLAGGGVQPQHF	TGTGCCAGCAGCCTCGCTGGGGGGGGCGTTCAGCCCCAGCATTTT
TRBD2	.	TRBV4-1	TRBJ2-7	CASSSAGGYEQYF	TGCGCCAGCAGCTCGGCCGGGGGGTATGAGCAGTACTTC
TRBD2	.	TRBV7-3	TRBJ2-1	CASSLGLAAYNEQFF	TGTGCCAGCAGCTTAGGACTAGCGGCCTACAATGAGCAGTTCTTC
.	once	TRBV13	TRBJ2-2	CASSLGQGSGELFF	TGTGCCAGCAGCTTAGGTCAGGGATCCGGGGAGCTGTTTTTT
TRBD1	.	TRBV9	TRBJ2-5	CASSPGQGQETQYF	TGTGCCAGCAGCCCCGGACAGGGGCAAGAGACCCAGTACTTC
.	few	TRBV9	TRBJ2-7	CASSVGQGLGEQYF	TGTGCCAGCAGCGTAGGGCAGGGATTGGGGGAGCAGTACTTC
.	.	TRBV4-3	TRBJ2-1	CASSQGSADSLILYNEQFF	TGCGCCAGCAGCCAAGGGAGCGCGGACTCCCTTATACTGTACAATGAGCAGTTCTTC